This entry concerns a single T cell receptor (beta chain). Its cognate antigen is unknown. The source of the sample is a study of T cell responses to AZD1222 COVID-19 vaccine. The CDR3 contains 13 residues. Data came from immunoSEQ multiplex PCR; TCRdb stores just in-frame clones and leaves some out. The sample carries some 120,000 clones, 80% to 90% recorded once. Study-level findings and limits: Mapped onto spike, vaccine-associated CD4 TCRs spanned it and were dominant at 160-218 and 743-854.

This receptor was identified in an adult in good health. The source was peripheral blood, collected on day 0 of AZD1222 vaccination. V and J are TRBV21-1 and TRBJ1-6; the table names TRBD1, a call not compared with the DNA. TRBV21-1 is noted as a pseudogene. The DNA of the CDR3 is TGTGCCCGCCTGGACACCGCTTATTCACCCCTCCACTTT. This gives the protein CARLDTAYSPLHF.